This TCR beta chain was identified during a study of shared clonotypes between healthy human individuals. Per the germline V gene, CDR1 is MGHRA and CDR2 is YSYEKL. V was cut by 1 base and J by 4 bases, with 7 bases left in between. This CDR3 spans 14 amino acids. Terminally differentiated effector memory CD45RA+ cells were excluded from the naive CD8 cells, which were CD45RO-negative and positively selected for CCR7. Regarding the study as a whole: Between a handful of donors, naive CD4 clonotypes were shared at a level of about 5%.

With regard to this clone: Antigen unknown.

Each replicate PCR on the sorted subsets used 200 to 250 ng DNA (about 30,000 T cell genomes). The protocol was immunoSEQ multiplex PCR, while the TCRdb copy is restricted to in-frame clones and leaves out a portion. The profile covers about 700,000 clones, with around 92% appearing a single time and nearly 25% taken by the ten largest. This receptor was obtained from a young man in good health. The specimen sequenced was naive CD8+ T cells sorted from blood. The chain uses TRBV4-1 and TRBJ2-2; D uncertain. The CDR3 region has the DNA TGCGCCAGCAGCCAAGCGGACGGCACCGGGGAGCTGTTTTTT. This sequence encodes CASSQADGTGELFF.